The 28 T cell receptor beta chains below all came from one sample that was sequenced in a study of blood T cell repertoires in COVID-19. Data came from immunoSEQ multiplex PCR; TCRdb stores just in-frame clones and leaves some out. The sample lists around 200,000 clones; 86% were seen once. Sequencing used peripheral blood. These TCRs come from a man aged 65 to 85 with acute or convalescent COVID-19.

The gene calls are TRBV27 and TRBJ2-7; D perhaps matches TRBD2 (5 bases). Germline-derived CDR1 and CDR2 are MNHEY and SMNVEV (reference sequence). Trimming stripped 5 bases from V and 4 bases from J, with 18 bases between. The CDR3 is made up of 15 amino acids. CDR3 sequence: CASSPPVGTGYEQYF. CDR3 sequence (DNA): TGTGCCAGCAGTCCGCCTGTAGGCACGGGGTACGAGCAGTACTTC.

The chain recombines TRBV11-2 with TRBJ1-5, with D perhaps TRBD1 (5 bases). There are 15 residues in the CDR3. Trimming took 5 bases from V and 5 from J, leaving 16 bases between them. Germline values: CDR1 SGHAT, CDR2 FQNNGV. The CDR3 nucleotides read TGTGCCAGCAGCCCCTATCAGGGATCCTATCAGCCCCAGCATTTT. Protein: CASSPYQGSYQPQHF.

The V gene is TRBV5-6, the J gene TRBJ2-6; D call uncertain. Germline loops: CDR1 SGHDT, CDR2 YYEEEE. Trimming cost V 5 bases and J 0 bases, with 3 bases left between them. The CDR3 is 13 residues long. CDR3 region: CASRRSGANVLTF. CDR3 DNA: TGTGCCAGCAGGCGCTCTGGGGCCAACGTCCTGACTTTC. The variable domain in full, with the rest retrieved from reference TRBV5-6 and TRBJ2-6, is DAGVTQSPTHLIKTRGQQVTLRCSPKSGHDTVSWYQQALGQGPQFIFQYYEEEERQRGNFPDRFSGHQFPNYSSELNVNALLLGDSALYLCASRRSGANVLTFGAGSRLTVL.

V and J are TRBV19 and TRBJ2-3, with 8 bases identical to TRBD2. Looked up from germline, CDR1 is LNHDA and CDR2 is SQIVND (reference sequence). The CDR3 is 15 amino acids. Unmatched junction bases numbered 8, after V lost 6 bases and J lost 3 bases. The CDR3 loop reads CASSHRAGGTDTQYF. The DNA of the CDR3 is TGTGCCAGTAGCCATAGGGCGGGAGGAACAGATACGCAGTATTTT.

The rearrangement links TRBV7-3 to TRBJ2-1; 16 nucleotides line up with TRBD2. The germline gives CDR1 SGHTA, CDR2 FQGTGA. The CDR3 runs 19 residues. V lost 4 bases and J lost 7; bases outside the gene matches: 13. The CDR3 spells CASSSSVPGLAGGSNEQFF. Here the CDR3 DNA reads TGTGCCAGCAGCTCCTCAGTCCCGGGACTAGCGGGGGGGTCGAATGAGCAGTTCTTC.

This clone has only a few counts. The chain carries TRBV7-8 and TRBJ1-2; the D gene is possibly TRBD1 (5 bases). The CDR3 covers 12 residues. V lost 5 bases to trimming and J lost 8 bases, with 12 bases between them. Germline assignment: CDR1 SGHVS and CDR2 FQNEAQ. The CDR3 is CASSPDGGGYTF. In DNA, the CDR3 is TGTGCCAGCAGCCCGGATGGGGGGGGCTACACCTTC.

J is TRBJ2-1 and V is TRBV7-3; 11 nucleotides agree with TRBD2. The V gene end was trimmed by 2 bases and the J gene end by 8 bases; junction bases not matched to a gene: 8. The CDR3 has 16 residues. Germline CDR1 and CDR2: SGHTA and FQGTGA. The CDR3 region is CASSLSVAGGNYEQFF. The CDR3 DNA is TGTGCCAGCAGCTTATCCGTAGCGGGAGGGAACTATGAGCAGTTCTTC.

This chain joins TRBV6-5 and TRBJ1-5; weak D call: TRBD1 (5 bases). CDR1 is MNHEY and CDR2 is SVGAGI in the germline V gene. The CDR3 runs 15 residues. V was cut by 4 bases and J by 0 bases, with 10 bases left in between. The CDR3 sequence: CASSLQAYSNQPQHF. The CDR3 bases are TGTGCCAGCAGTTTACAGGCTTATAGCAATCAGCCCCAGCATTTT.

This chain links TRBV15 with TRBJ2-2, with a tentative D call TRBD1 (5 bases). V lost 1 base to trimming and J lost 3 bases, with 6 bases between them. Germline CDR1 is LNHNV and CDR2 is YYDKDF (reference sequence). The CDR3 has 14 amino acids. CDR3 nucleotide sequence: TGTGCCACCAGCAGAGCGACAGACACCGGGGAGCTGTTTTTT. Amino acids: CATSRATDTGELFF.

The chain recombines TRBV9 with TRBJ1-3; D is unclear. Between the trimmed V and J ends, which lost 2 bases and 4 bases, there was a span of 13 bases. The germline CDR1 and CDR2 sequences are SGDLS and YYNGEE. The CDR3 length is 15 residues. The CDR3 loop reads CASSVAGTSGNTIYF. CDR3 DNA: TGTGCCAGCAGCGTGGCGGGCACCTCCGGAAACACCATATATTTT.

This chain links TRBV5-6 with TRBJ2-3, with D tentatively TRBD2 (6 bases). V gave up 1 base and J gave up 2 bases, with 11 bases separating them. Germline V gene lookup returns CDR1 SGHDT and CDR2 YYEEEE. The CDR3 loop spans 15 amino acids. The CDR3 DNA reads TGTGCCAGCAGCTTGATTAGCGGACACACAGATACGCAGTATTTT. Its translation is CASSLISGHTDTQYF.

CDR3 sequence reads: CASSFYDPGRWEKLFF. In nucleotides, the CDR3 is TGTGCCAGCAGCTTCTATGACCCAGGGCGGTGGGAAAAACTGTTTTTT. V and J are TRBV5-6 and TRBJ1-4; possible D gene TRBD1, 5 bases. CDR3 length: 16 amino acids. V lost 2 bases to trimming and J lost 8 bases, with 19 bases between them. CDR1 and CDR2 (germline): SGHDT, YYEEEE.

V is TRBV3-1 (or the pseudogene TRBV3-2) and J is TRBJ1-2; no clear D gene. CDR3 length: 14 residues. Germline CDR1 LGHDT, CDR2 YNNKEL (reference sequence). Trimming pared 4 bases from V and 4 bases from J, leaving 13 bases between. CDR3 nucleotides: TGTGCCAGCAGCCGACAATCGGGGTCCTATGGCTACACCTTC. Residues: CASSRQSGSYGYTF.

The CDR3 DNA sequence: TGTGCCTGGAGTGGTAGGGCGGGAGAAAAACTGTTTTTT. It specifies CAWSGRAGEKLFF. The chain uses TRBV30 and TRBJ1-4; D not certain. Germline V gene data show CDR1 as GTSNPN and CDR2 as SVGIG (reference sequence). The CDR3 runs to 13 residues. V lost 1 base to trimming and J lost 8 bases, with 11 bases between them.

CDR3 region: CASRSLLRSPLHF. Here the CDR3 DNA reads TGTGCCAGCAGGAGTCTGTTGCGCTCACCCCTCCACTTT. The V and J genes are TRBV12-3 or TRBV12-4 and TRBJ1-6; the D is unclear. Trimming cost V 6 bases and J 10 bases, with 13 bases left between them. The CDR3 is made up of 13 amino acids.

The rearrangement joins TRBV7-2 to TRBJ1-3, with D perhaps matching TRBD1 (6 bases). Germline CDR1 is SGHTA and CDR2 is FQGNSA. The CDR3 contains 14 residues. Trimming took off 2 bases at V and 6 bases at J, with 11 bases between the two ends. CDR3 sequence (DNA): TGTGCCAGCAGCTTATCGACAGGTCCAAACACCATATATTTT. It yields the protein CASSLSTGPNTIYF.

V gene TRBV7-9 combines with J gene TRBJ2-1, with D unclear. The germline gives CDR1 SEHNR, CDR2 FQNEAQ (reference sequence). This CDR3 contains 14 residues. The ends were cut back, 5 bases at V and 0 bases at J, with 8 bases in the middle. The CDR3 region is CASSAESSYNEQFF. The CDR3 nucleotides read TGTGCCAGCAGCGCCGAGAGCTCCTACAATGAGCAGTTCTTC.

This chain connects TRBV5-1 to TRBJ2-5, with 13 bases identical to TRBD2. V lost 3 bases, J lost 5 bases, and 10 bases stayed unmatched. CDR1 SGHRS and CDR2 YFSETQ come from the germline V gene. The CDR3 is 17 residues long. This chain's CDR3 is CASSSGTSGIGMETQYF. The DNA of the CDR3 is TGCGCCAGCAGCTCCGGGACTAGCGGGATAGGGATGGAGACCCAGTACTTC.

The V call is TRBV4-2, the J call TRBJ2-1, with 14 positions matching TRBD2. The CDR3 contains 15 residues. Germline CDR1 LGHNA, CDR2 YNFKEQ. The V and J ends lost 4 bases and 5 bases, in that order; junction bases with no gene match: 1. The CDR3 loop is CASSPGLAGDNEQFF. The CDR3, as DNA: TGTGCCAGCAGCCCGGGACTAGCGGGGGACAATGAGCAGTTCTTC.

V and J are TRBV7-8 and TRBJ1-2; D may be TRBD1 (6 bases). This CDR3 spans 14 amino acids. V lost 5 bases, J lost 4 bases, and 14 bases lay in between. The germline V gene has CDR1 SGHVS and CDR2 FQNEAQ. CDR3 bases: TGTGCCAGCAGCCAACAGGGATTCTCCTATGGCTACACCTTC. Its protein is CASSQQGFSYGYTF.

This clone occurred once. Mismatch with germline at one junction end may stem from a read error. The V call is TRBV6-5, the J call TRBJ1-2; D gene unclear. The CDR3 is 13 residues long. Germline CDR1 reads MNHEY; CDR2 reads SVGAGI. The CDR3 DNA sequence: TGTGCCACCAGTCAGTGGGCGAGCTATGGCTACACCTTC. Translating gives CATSQWASYGYTF.

In DNA form, the CDR3 reads TGTGCCAGCAGCTCTTACACCTCGGAGACCCAGTACTTC. Protein sequence: CASSSYTSETQYF. The chain has TRBV5-4 and TRBJ2-5; the D is unclear. V was clipped by 3 bases and J by 5 bases, with 11 bases between them. This CDR3 region has 13 residues. CDR1 and CDR2 from the germline V gene are SGHNT and YYREEE (reference sequence).

The chain combines TRBV5-1 with TRBJ2-5, with TRBD2 matching 13 bases. The germline CDR1 and CDR2 sequences are SGHRS and YFSETQ. The junction had 8 bases not matched to a gene; V was cut back by 4 bases and J by 2 bases. This CDR3 contains 17 residues. The CDR3, as DNA: TGCGCCAGCAGCCTTTGGACTAGCGGGAGCCGTCAAGAGACCCAGTACTTC. Amino acid sequence: CASSLWTSGSRQETQYF.

V and J are TRBV7-9 and TRBJ2-7; TRBD2 might be the D (6 bases). The germline CDR1 and CDR2 sequences are SEHNR and FQNEAQ (reference sequence). This CDR3 spans 14 amino acids. V was clipped by 2 bases and J by 12 bases, with 20 bases between them. The CDR3 here is CASSLQGGTVSPYF. The CDR3 DNA is TGTGCCAGCAGCTTACAGGGAGGAACAGTGTCCCCGTACTTC.

There are a few counts of this clone. The chain joins TRBV5-1 to TRBJ2-1, with TRBD2 matching 8 bases. V shed 4 bases, J shed 3 bases, and the junction held 6 bases outside the gene matches. Germline values: CDR1 SGHRS, CDR2 YFSETQ. The CDR3 consists of 15 residues. CDR3 residues: CASSQTSGFYNEQFF. CDR3 DNA sequence: TGCGCCAGCAGCCAAACTAGCGGTTTCTACAATGAGCAGTTCTTC.

The V gene is TRBV27, the J gene TRBJ2-1, with 10 bases matching TRBD2. J gave up 4 bases and V 2 bases, and 20 bases lay outside the gene matches. Germline lookup yields CDR1 MNHEY and CDR2 SMNVEV (reference sequence). This CDR3 region has 21 residues. The CDR3 here is CASSLIGSSGGPHVPYNEQFF. CDR3 nucleotides: TGTGCCAGCAGTTTAATTGGTTCTAGCGGGGGCCCGCACGTACCTTACAATGAGCAGTTCTTC.

The chain has TRBV9 and TRBJ1-2; D not certain. V lost 4 bases to trimming and J lost 4 bases, with 17 bases between them. Germline lookup yields CDR1 SGDLS and CDR2 YYNGEE. The CDR3 has 15 residues. The CDR3 DNA is TGTGCCAGCAGCTCACGTGGCGGATATACCTATGGCTACACCTTC. Translation: CASSSRGGYTYGYTF.

V usage is TRBV27 and J usage is TRBJ2-3, with 12 bases aligning to TRBD2. The V gene end was trimmed by 2 bases and the J gene end by 5 bases; junction bases not matched to a gene: 5. The CDR3 runs to 16 residues. Germline assignment: CDR1 MNHEY and CDR2 SMNVEV (reference sequence). The CDR3 sequence: CASSLVLAGGGDTQYF. CDR3 sequence (DNA): TGTGCCAGCAGTTTAGTTCTAGCGGGAGGGGGAGATACGCAGTATTTT.